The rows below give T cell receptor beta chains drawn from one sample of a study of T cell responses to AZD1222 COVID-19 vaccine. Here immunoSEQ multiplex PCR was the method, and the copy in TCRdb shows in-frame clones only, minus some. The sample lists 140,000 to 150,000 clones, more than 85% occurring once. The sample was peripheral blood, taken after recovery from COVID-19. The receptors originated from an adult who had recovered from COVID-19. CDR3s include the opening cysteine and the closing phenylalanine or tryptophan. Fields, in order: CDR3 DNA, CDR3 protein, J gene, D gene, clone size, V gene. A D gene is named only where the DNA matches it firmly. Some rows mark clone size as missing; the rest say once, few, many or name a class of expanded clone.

CDR3nt: TGTGCCAGCAGCCCGATCCGGGAGGGGCTGATGGGCTACACCTTC; CDR3aa: CASSPIREGLMGYTF; j_gene: TRBJ1-2; d_gene: .; abundance: .; v_gene: TRBV11-2
CDR3nt: TGTGCCAGCAGCTTAGATTCTAGGGGACAGAACTATGGCTACACCTTC; CDR3aa: CASSLDSRGQNYGYTF; j_gene: TRBJ1-2; d_gene: TRBD1; abundance: .; v_gene: TRBV11-3
CDR3nt: TGTGCCAGCAGCCACTGGACTGACAGGGAAAGCTCCTATAATTCACCCCTCCACTTT; CDR3aa: CASSHWTDRESSYNSPLHF; j_gene: TRBJ1-6; d_gene: TRBD1; abundance: .; v_gene: TRBV7-9
CDR3nt: TGCGCCAGCAGCCCGGACGGTAATCAGCCCCAGCATTTT; CDR3aa: CASSPDGNQPQHF; j_gene: TRBJ1-5; d_gene: .; abundance: .; v_gene: TRBV5-1
CDR3nt: TGTGCCAGCAGTTATGGCGCTAGCTCCTACAATGAGCAGTTCTTC; CDR3aa: CASSYGASSYNEQFF; j_gene: TRBJ2-1; d_gene: .; abundance: .; v_gene: TRBV6-5
CDR3nt: TGCAGCGTTGGCGGCAGTAGGAATCAGCCCCAGCATTTT; CDR3aa: CSVGGSRNQPQHF; j_gene: TRBJ1-5; d_gene: .; abundance: .; v_gene: TRBV29-1
CDR3nt: TGTGCCAGCAGCTTGTTGGGACAGGGGACCGGGGAGCTGTTTTTT; CDR3aa: CASSLLGQGTGELFF; j_gene: TRBJ2-2; d_gene: TRBD1; abundance: .; v_gene: TRBV5-4
CDR3nt: TGTGCCAGCAGTCCCTCGAGCGGGAGCCTGTACGAGCAGTACTTC; CDR3aa: CASSPSSGSLYEQYF; j_gene: TRBJ2-7; d_gene: TRBD2; abundance: .; v_gene: TRBV27
CDR3nt: TGTGCCAGCAGCAAAGGGGTGGGCTGCACAGATACGCAGTATTTT; CDR3aa: CASSKGVGCTDTQYF; j_gene: TRBJ2-3; d_gene: .; abundance: .; v_gene: TRBV21-1
CDR3nt: TGCGCCAGCAGCCTGTTCGAAGCGGGCTCCTACAATGAGCAGTTCTTC; CDR3aa: CASSLFEAGSYNEQFF; j_gene: TRBJ2-1; d_gene: .; abundance: .; v_gene: TRBV5-1
CDR3nt: TGTGCCAGCAGTTTAGCAGGGGGGCGGTACGAGCAGTACTTC; CDR3aa: CASSLAGGRYEQYF; j_gene: TRBJ2-7; d_gene: .; abundance: .; v_gene: TRBV28
CDR3nt: TGTGCCAGCAGCCAAGTCAGCGACAGTATCTACGAGCAGTACTTC; CDR3aa: CASSQVSDSIYEQYF; j_gene: TRBJ2-7; d_gene: .; abundance: .; v_gene: TRBV3-1/TRBV3-2
CDR3nt: TGTGCCAGCAGTTTCCCGACAGGGAGGCTCTACGAGCAGTACTTC; CDR3aa: CASSFPTGRLYEQYF; j_gene: TRBJ2-7; d_gene: .; abundance: .; v_gene: TRBV28
CDR3nt: TGTGCCAGCAAGAGGGGTCAGGCCTACGAGCAGTACTTC; CDR3aa: CASKRGQAYEQYF; j_gene: TRBJ2-7; d_gene: .; abundance: once; v_gene: TRBV28
CDR3nt: TGTGCCAGTAGTATAGCCACGACTGGGGAGCAGTACTTC; CDR3aa: CASSIATTGEQYF; j_gene: TRBJ2-7; d_gene: .; abundance: .; v_gene: TRBV19
CDR3nt: TGTGCCAGCAGCTTGGTGTGGGGAGGAAACTATGGCTACACCTTC; CDR3aa: CASSLVWGGNYGYTF; j_gene: TRBJ1-2; d_gene: .; abundance: .; v_gene: TRBV5-6
CDR3nt: TGTGCCAGCAGTGAATGGGGGACAGGCTACGAGCAGTACTTC; CDR3aa: CASSEWGTGYEQYF; j_gene: TRBJ2-7; d_gene: TRBD1; abundance: .; v_gene: TRBV25-1
CDR3nt: TGTGCCAGCAGCTCCCCAGGCGGGAGATCGATTTCCAATGAGCAGTTCTTC; CDR3aa: CASSSPGGRSISNEQFF; j_gene: TRBJ2-1; d_gene: TRBD2; abundance: .; v_gene: TRBV5-4
CDR3nt: TGCGCCAGCAGCCTCAGCGAGACTAGCGGGATAGGCAATGAGCAGTTCTTC; CDR3aa: CASSLSETSGIGNEQFF; j_gene: TRBJ2-1; d_gene: TRBD2; abundance: .; v_gene: TRBV5-1
CDR3nt: TGCGCCAGCAGCCAAGAGGACAGGGTTGCTTTCTTT; CDR3aa: CASSQEDRVAFF; j_gene: TRBJ1-1; d_gene: TRBD1; abundance: .; v_gene: TRBV4-1
CDR3nt: TGCGCCAGCAGCTCAAGGACAGGGGCCCTAGGAGCCAAAAACATTCAGTACTTC; CDR3aa: CASSSRTGALGAKNIQYF; j_gene: TRBJ2-4; d_gene: TRBD1; abundance: .; v_gene: TRBV5-1
CDR3nt: TGTGCCAGCAGTGATGGACCCATCCAAAATTCACCCCTCCACTTT; CDR3aa: CASSDGPIQNSPLHF; j_gene: TRBJ1-6; d_gene: .; abundance: few; v_gene: TRBV2
CDR3nt: TGTGCCAGCAGCACCAGCCTCTACTATGGCTACACCTTC; CDR3aa: CASSTSLYYGYTF; j_gene: TRBJ1-2; d_gene: .; abundance: .; v_gene: TRBV6-6
CDR3nt: TGTGCCAGCAGTGAGCCGTCCCGGGGGGGAAGTCGCTATGGCTACACCTTC; CDR3aa: CASSEPSRGGSRYGYTF; j_gene: TRBJ1-2; d_gene: .; abundance: few; v_gene: TRBV2
CDR3nt: TGTGCCAGCAGCCTTTTTACCGCGGGGAGCACAGATACGCAGTATTTT; CDR3aa: CASSLFTAGSTDTQYF; j_gene: TRBJ2-3; d_gene: .; abundance: .; v_gene: TRBV3-1/TRBV3-2